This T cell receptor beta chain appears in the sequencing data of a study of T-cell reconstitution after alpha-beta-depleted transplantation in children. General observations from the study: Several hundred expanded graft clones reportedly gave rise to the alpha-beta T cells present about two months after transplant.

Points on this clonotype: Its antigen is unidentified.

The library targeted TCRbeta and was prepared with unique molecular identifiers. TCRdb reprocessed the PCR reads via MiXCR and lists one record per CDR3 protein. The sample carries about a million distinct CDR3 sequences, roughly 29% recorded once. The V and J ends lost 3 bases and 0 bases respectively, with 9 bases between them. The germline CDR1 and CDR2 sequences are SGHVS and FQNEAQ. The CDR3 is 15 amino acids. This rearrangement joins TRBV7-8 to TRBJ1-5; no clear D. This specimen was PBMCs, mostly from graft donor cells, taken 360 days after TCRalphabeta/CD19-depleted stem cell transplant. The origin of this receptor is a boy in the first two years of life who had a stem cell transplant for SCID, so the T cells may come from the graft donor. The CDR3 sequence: CASSFSAYSNQPQHF. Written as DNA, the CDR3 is TGTGCCAGCAGCTTTTCGGCCTATAGCAATCAGCCCCAGCATTTT.